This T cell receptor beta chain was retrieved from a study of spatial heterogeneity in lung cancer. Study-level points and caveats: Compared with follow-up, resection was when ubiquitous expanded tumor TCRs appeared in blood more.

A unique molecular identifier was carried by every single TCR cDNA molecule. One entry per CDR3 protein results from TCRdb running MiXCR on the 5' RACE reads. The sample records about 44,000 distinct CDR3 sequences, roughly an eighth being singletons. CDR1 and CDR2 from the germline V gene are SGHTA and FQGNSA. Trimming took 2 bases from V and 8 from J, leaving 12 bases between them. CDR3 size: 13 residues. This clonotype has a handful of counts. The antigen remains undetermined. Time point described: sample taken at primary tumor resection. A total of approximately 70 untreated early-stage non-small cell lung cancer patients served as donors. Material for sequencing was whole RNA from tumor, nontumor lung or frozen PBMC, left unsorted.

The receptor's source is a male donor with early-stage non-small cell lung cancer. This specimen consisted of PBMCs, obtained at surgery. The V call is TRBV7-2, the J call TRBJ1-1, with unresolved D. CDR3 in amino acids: CASSLIGEAEAFF. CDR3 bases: TGTGCCAGCAGCTTAATTGGGGAGGCCGAAGCTTTCTTT.